This is a list of T cell receptor beta chains from one sample in a study of vaccination and CD4 T cells after COVID-19. These receptors lack a known antigen. From the PCR reads, TCRdb called clonotypes with MiXCR, one entry per CDR3 protein. The sample yields more than 9,500 distinct CDR3 sequences, approximately 65% seen once. Sequenced: CD4+ T cells from blood, cultured in vitro. The receptors shown here come from a human donor who had recovered from COVID-19. Each CDR3 is given with its conserved first and last residue. The D gene is left open where the match is weak. Size values are once, few and many counts, or a class for expanded clones, and some rows have none.

d_gene	v_gene	j_gene	abundance	CDR3aa	CDR3nt
-	TRBV6-1	TRBJ1-5	-	CASSERWRGWVTGNQPQHF	TGTGCCAGCAGTGAAAGGTGGAGGGGATGGGTAACGGGCAATCAGCCCCAGCATTTT
-	TRBV6-4	TRBJ1-1	-	CASSETGNTEAFF	TGTGCCAGCAGTGAAACCGGTAACACTGAAGCTTTCTTT
TRBD1	TRBV20-1	TRBJ1-2	few	CSARTGNYGYTF	TGCAGTGCAAGGACAGGGAACTATGGCTACACCTTC
-	TRBV28	TRBJ1-2	-	CASSAQGARYYGYTF	TGTGCCAGCAGTGCCCAGGGAGCTCGATACTATGGCTACACCTTC
TRBD1	TRBV6-1	TRBJ2-7	-	CASSVTGSYEQYF	TGTGCCAGCAGCGTGACAGGGAGTTACGAGCAGTACTTC
TRBD1	TRBV10-2	TRBJ1-2	few	CASMRDSYGYTF	TGCGCCAGCATGAGGGACAGCTATGGCTACACCTTC
TRBD1	TRBV29-1	TRBJ1-2	-	CSVHLIQGNGYTF	TGCAGCGTTCACTTAATACAGGGGAATGGCTACACCTTC
-	TRBV27	TRBJ2-2	few	CASSRSGGELFF	TGTGCCAGCAGTCGGTCGGGAGGGGAGCTGTTTTTT
-	TRBV25-1	TRBJ2-2	-	CASSERQDGELSF	TGTGCCAGCAGTGAAAGACAGGACGGGGAGCTGTCTTTT
TRBD1	TRBV20-1	TRBJ2-7	-	CSATGQGPYEQYF	TGCAGTGCTACAGGACAGGGGCCCTACGAGCAGTACTTC
-	TRBV9	TRBJ2-5	-	CASSGSGTVEKETQYF	TGTGCCAGCAGCGGATCCGGGACCGTCGAAAAAGAGACCCAGTACTTC
TRBD1	TRBV30	TRBJ2-5	-	CAWNRGLVETQYF	TGTGCCTGGAACAGGGGGCTGGTAGAGACCCAGTACTTC
TRBD1	TRBV2	TRBJ1-2	-	CASRARQGNYGYTF	TGTGCCAGCAGAGCCCGACAGGGTAACTATGGCTACACCTTC
-	TRBV6-1	TRBJ1-1	-	CASSLTQGITEAFF	TGTGCCAGCAGCTTAACCCAGGGGATCACTGAAGCTTTCTTT
-	TRBV30	TRBJ2-3	-	CAWSMSRGADTQYF	TGTGCCTGGAGTATGAGCCGGGGCGCAGATACGCAGTATTTT
-	TRBV20-1	TRBJ1-2	-	CSAKEVNGYTF	TGCAGTGCGAAAGAGGTGAATGGCTACACCTTC
-	TRBV20-1	TRBJ1-5	-	CSARDRRGNQPQHF	TGCAGTGCTAGAGATAGGAGGGGAAATCAGCCCCAGCATTTT
-	TRBV7-2	TRBJ2-2	-	CASSLSRDTGELFF	TGTGCCAGCAGCTTATCCAGGGACACCGGGGAGCTGTTTTTT
-	TRBV4-3	TRBJ2-1	-	CASSQDRGYRYNEQFF	TGCGCCAGCAGCCAAGATAGGGGGTACCGCTACAATGAGCAGTTCTTC
TRBD2	TRBV11-2	TRBJ2-5	-	CASSSTREPGTQYF	TGTGCCAGCAGCTCGACGCGGGAGCCGGGGACCCAGTACTTC
TRBD1	TRBV5-4	TRBJ1-2	-	CASSPTQGQNYGYTF	TGTGCCAGCAGCCCTACCCAGGGACAGAACTATGGCTACACCTTC
-	TRBV28	TRBJ2-7	few	CASNRVSEQYF	TGTGCCAGCAATCGCGTCTCCGAGCAGTACTTC
-	TRBV7-3	TRBJ2-2	few	CASSLIPDQGELFF	TGTGCCAGCAGCTTAATCCCTGACCAAGGGGAGCTGTTTTTT
-	TRBV6-5	TRBJ2-7	few	CASSYEDSSSYEQYF	TGTGCCAGCAGTTACGAGGACTCCAGCTCCTACGAGCAGTACTTC
-	TRBV20-1	TRBJ2-5	once	CSARDQLQQETQYF	TGCAGTGCTCGAGACCAACTCCAACAAGAGACCCAGTACTTC
TRBD1	TRBV7-2	TRBJ1-1	-	CASSLIPDRVWTEAFF	TGTGCCAGCAGCTTAATACCGGACAGGGTGTGGACTGAAGCTTTCTTT
TRBD2	TRBV5-1	TRBJ2-1	-	CASSFQREFYNEQFF	TGCGCCAGCAGCTTTCAGCGGGAGTTCTACAATGAGCAGTTCTTC
TRBD2	TRBV20-1	TRBJ2-3	-	CSARDGRSTDTQYF	TGCAGTGCTAGGGACGGGAGGAGTACAGATACGCAGTATTTT
-	TRBV20-1	TRBJ2-5	few	CSARRSSGYQETQYF	TGCAGTGCTAGACGTAGTAGCGGCTATCAAGAGACCCAGTACTTC
-	TRBV30	TRBJ2-7	-	CAWSRGAYEQYF	TGTGCCTGGAGCAGGGGAGCATACGAGCAGTACTTC
-	TRBV15	TRBJ1-5	-	CATSREGNQPQHF	TGTGCCACCAGCAGAGAAGGCAATCAGCCCCAGCATTTT
TRBD1	TRBV6-1	TRBJ2-1	-	CATDRGRRNEQFF	TGTGCCACAGACAGGGGGCGGCGAAATGAGCAGTTCTTC
-	TRBV7-2	TRBJ1-6	-	CASSLGQADNSPLHF	TGTGCCAGCAGCTTAGGGCAGGCAGATAATTCACCCCTCCACTTT
-	TRBV5-6	TRBJ2-2	once	CASSRWRTGELFF	TGTGCCAGCAGCCGGTGGCGGACCGGGGAGCTGTTTTTT
TRBD1	TRBV7-9	TRBJ1-2	-	CASSFRGLNYGYTF	TGTGCCAGCAGCTTCAGGGGGTTGAACTATGGCTACACCTTC
-	TRBV2	TRBJ1-2	-	CASSDRGSYTF	TGTGCCAGCAGTGACAGGGGTTCATACACCTTC
TRBD2	TRBV20-1	TRBJ2-1	-	CSASPGLAGGGQFF	TGCAGTGCTAGTCCGGGACTAGCGGGGGGAGGGCAGTTCTTC
-	TRBV6-2/TRBV6-3	TRBJ1-6	-	CASSDNSPLHF	TGTGCCTCATCGGACAATTCACCCCTCCACTTT
-	TRBV28	TRBJ1-1	-	CASSGDTEAFF	TGTGCCAGCAGTGGGGACACTGAAGCTTTCTTT
-	TRBV7-8	TRBJ2-7	-	CASSSESTVYSSYEQYF	TGTGCCAGCAGCTCAGAGTCGACAGTATACAGCTCCTACGAGCAGTACTTC
-	TRBV15	TRBJ1-3	-	CATSRVRGAPGNTIYF	TGTGCCACCAGCAGAGTGCGGGGGGCTCCCGGAAACACCATATATTTT
-	TRBV7-2	TRBJ2-5	-	CASSLGGRGETQYF	TGTGCCAGCAGCTTAGGGGGAAGAGGAGAGACCCAGTACTTC
TRBD2	TRBV20-1	TRBJ2-1	-	CSASSWTSRLFF	TGCAGTGCTAGCTCCTGGACTAGTAGACTGTTCTTC
TRBD1	TRBV24-1	TRBJ2-2	once	CATSDLLGTGDTGELFF	TGTGCCACCAGTGATTTGCTAGGGACAGGGGACACCGGGGAGCTGTTTTTT
TRBD1	TRBV20-1	TRBJ2-1	-	CSAQGQGPQGYNEQFF	TGCAGTGCTCAAGGACAGGGTCCGCAGGGATACAATGAGCAGTTCTTC
TRBD1	TRBV20-1	TRBJ1-5	-	CSAYRGDNQPQHF	TGCAGTGCTTACAGGGGGGACAATCAGCCCCAGCATTTT
-	TRBV7-9	TRBJ2-5	hyperexpanded	CASSFETQYF	TGTGCCAGCAGCTTCGAGACCCAGTACTTC
TRBD1	TRBV7-9	TRBJ2-7	once	CASSWGQSPNYEQYF	TGTGCCAGCAGCTGGGGACAGTCCCCCAACTACGAGCAGTACTTC
-	TRBV20-1	TRBJ1-5	few	CSASLGSGALNQPQHF	TGCAGTGCTAGTTTGGGTTCGGGCGCCCTGAATCAGCCCCAGCATTTT
-	TRBV20-1	TRBJ2-2	-	CSARGLAERGTGELFF	TGCAGTGCTAGAGGGCTAGCGGAAAGGGGGACCGGGGAGCTGTTTTTT
TRBD2	TRBV6-2/TRBV6-3	TRBJ2-1	-	CASRSGLAYYNEQFF	TGTGCCAGCAGATCAGGACTAGCTTATTACAATGAGCAGTTCTTC
-	TRBV11-1	TRBJ2-5	-	CASSAKGVGETQYF	TGTGCCAGCAGCGCCAAAGGGGTGGGAGAGACCCAGTACTTC
-	TRBV19	TRBJ1-2	-	CASSPTTATYGYTF	TGTGCCAGTAGTCCTACTACAGCTACCTATGGCTACACCTTC
-	TRBV6-4	TRBJ2-3	medium-sized	CASSDRGTTDTQYF	TGTGCCAGCAGTGACAGGGGAACCACAGATACGCAGTATTTT